Below, 16 T cell receptor beta chains from the same sample are listed, as sequenced in a study of T cell repertoires in cytomegalovirus infection. Each CDR3 protein is one row after TCRdb ran MiXCR on the reads. The data hold about 200,000 distinct CDR3 sequences, with approximately 9.6% observed a single time. The sequencing input was PBMCs. The receptors originated from a human donor in good health (CMV status not recorded). Some clones in this sample may be carry-over from other donors' samples.

This clonotype showed up many times. V gene TRBV5-6 combines with J gene TRBJ2-3; D is ambiguous. Germline V gene sequence: CDR1 SGHDT, CDR2 YYEEEE. V was clipped by 5 bases and J by 4 bases, with 8 bases between them. This CDR3 contains 12 residues. CDR3 nucleotide sequence: TGTGCCAGCAGTCGGTTGGCAGATACGCAGTATTTT. Protein sequence: CASSRLADTQYF.

V and J are TRBV11-2 and TRBJ1-4; the D gene is possibly TRBD1 (6 bases). Germline CDR1 reads SGHAT; CDR2 reads FQNNGV. The CDR3 runs to 16 residues. Trimming took off 7 bases at V and 4 bases at J, with 19 bases between the two ends. As DNA, the CDR3 is TGTGCCAGCACCAAAACCGGACAGTGGAATAATGAAAAACTGTTTTTT. This sequence encodes CASTKTGQWNNEKLFF.

This clonotype was detected ten times or more. The rearrangement uses TRBV12-3 or TRBV12-4 and TRBJ2-1; 9 bases line up with TRBD1. This CDR3 has 15 residues. With V trimmed by 3 bases and J by 5 bases, 5 bases remained unmatched. CDR3 coding DNA: TGTGCCAGCAGTTTCGGACAGGGGCGAGACAATGAGCAGTTCTTC. Its protein product is CASSFGQGRDNEQFF.

This clonotype was observed at least ten times. This chain uses TRBV6-2 or TRBV6-3 with TRBJ1-1, with 8 nucleotides matching TRBD1. J gave up 4 bases and V 8 bases, and 6 bases lay outside the gene matches. The CDR3 is 13 residues long. CDR1 and CDR2 from the germline V gene are MNHEY and SVGEGT. CDR3: CASELDRVTEAFF. The DNA for the CDR3 is TGTGCCAGCGAATTGGACAGGGTCACTGAAGCTTTCTTT.

This clonotype was counted ten times or more. The CDR3 reads CSVVARYSNQPQHF. CDR3 in DNA: TGCAGCGTTGTGGCCAGGTATAGCAATCAGCCCCAGCATTTT. The rearrangement joins TRBV29-1 to TRBJ1-5; D remains unclear. The length of the CDR3 is 14 residues. Per germline, CDR1 SQVTM and CDR2 ANQGSEA. Trimming left V 4 bases short and J 0 bases short, with 10 bases between.

Ten or more counts support this clonotype. The chain couples TRBV12-3 or TRBV12-4 to TRBJ1-4; TRBD1 agrees at 9 bases. The CDR3 spans 15 residues. The junction had 10 bases not matched to a gene; V was cut back by 6 bases and J by 8 bases. CDR3 DNA: TGTGCCAGCAGCGCGAACACAGGGGGCGCAGAAAAACTGTTTTTT. Translating it yields CASSANTGGAEKLFF.

The genes are TRBV7-2 and TRBJ2-7; a possible D gene is TRBD1 (6 bases). V gave up 5 bases and J gave up 5 bases, with 16 bases separating them. Germline V gene data show CDR1 as SGHTA and CDR2 as FQGNSA. This CDR3 is built from 14 residues. The CDR3 loop reads CASSVNDPGDEQYF. Here the CDR3 DNA reads TGTGCCAGCAGCGTAAACGACCCAGGGGACGAGCAGTACTTC.

At least ten counts were recorded for this clonotype. J is TRBJ1-6 and V is TRBV7-9; D is unresolved. V was cut by 4 bases and J by 10 bases, with 17 bases left in between. Germline CDR1 is SEHNR and CDR2 is FQNEAQ (reference sequence). There are 15 residues in the CDR3. CDR3 loop: CASSSGGPANSPLHF. The CDR3 coding sequence is TGTGCCAGCAGCTCCGGAGGCCCTGCGAACTCACCCCTCCACTTT.

The gene calls are TRBV27 and TRBJ1-2; 9 bases line up with TRBD1. Germline V lookup: CDR1 MNHEY, CDR2 SMNVEV (reference sequence). V lost 11 bases to trimming and J lost 6 bases; unmatched junction nucleotides: 7. CDR3 length: 12 residues. As DNA, the CDR3 is TGTGCCGCAACACAGGGGGCGGATGGCTACACCTTC. Protein product: CAATQGADGYTF.

This clonotype was observed a few times. The chain carries TRBV7-9 and TRBJ2-1, with 7 bases aligning to TRBD1. There are 18 residues in the CDR3. Germline V gene sequence: CDR1 SEHNR, CDR2 FQNEAQ (reference sequence). The V segment lost 5 bases and the J segment 6 bases; nucleotides outside the gene matches: 19. CDR3 DNA sequence: TGTGCCAGCAGCCGACACTCCGCCCGAGACAGGGCCGCCAATGAGCAGTTCTTC. Its translation: CASSRHSARDRAANEQFF.

Comments on this clonotype: A much larger clone lies a single base off, so this may be a read error. This chain joins TRBV7-6 and TRBJ1-1; no firm D call. This CDR3 comprises 14 residues. Per the germline V gene, CDR1 is SGHVS and CDR2 is FNYEAQ. Here the CDR3 reads CPSSPIGITTEAFF. DNA of the CDR3: TGTCCCAGCAGCCCAATCGGGATTACCACTGAAGCTTTCTTT.

This clonotype was seen a few times. The chain is built from TRBV20-1 and TRBJ2-7; a weak D match, TRBD2 (6 bases). The CDR3 totals 13 residues. V lost 7 bases to trimming and J lost 4 bases, with 17 bases between them. Germline assignment: CDR1 DFQATT and CDR2 SNEGSKA (reference sequence). The CDR3 is CSGKGLMGYEQYF. As DNA, the CDR3 is TGCAGTGGTAAAGGACTAATGGGGTACGAGCAGTACTTC.

This clonotype was detected a few times. The chain has TRBV6-1 and TRBJ2-1, with TRBD2 identical over 7 bases. Per the germline V gene, CDR1 is MNHNS and CDR2 is SASEGT. The V segment lost 7 bases and the J segment 0 bases; nucleotides outside the gene matches: 18. This CDR3 region has 19 residues. The CDR3 protein is CASKSKAGLAGISYNEQFF. In DNA, the CDR3 is TGTGCCAGCAAATCAAAGGCGGGGTTAGCGGGCATCTCCTACAATGAGCAGTTCTTC.

This clonotype was recorded at least ten times. CDR3 residues: CASSYNGGGVTGELFF. The CDR3 bases are TGTGCCAGCAGTTACAACGGGGGAGGGGTGACCGGGGAGCTGTTTTTT. The J gene is TRBJ2-2, the V gene TRBV6-5; 7 nucleotides match TRBD2. Germline CDR1 reads MNHEY; CDR2 reads SVGAGI. J was trimmed by 5 bases and V by 2 bases; bases with no gene match: 8. This CDR3 comprises 16 residues.

This clonotype was recorded many times. This sequence joins TRBV20-1 and TRBJ2-1, with TRBD2 matching over 8 bases. Unmatched junction bases numbered 17, after V lost 5 bases and J lost 5 bases. The CDR3 runs 17 residues. CDR1 and CDR2 from the germline V gene are DFQATT and SNEGSKA (reference sequence). The CDR3 sequence is CSADLPLERGLNNEQFF. DNA for the CDR3: TGCAGTGCTGACCTCCCTCTTGAGCGGGGGCTAAACAATGAGCAGTTCTTC.

The CDR3 nucleotides read TGTGCCATCAGTGGTTCGGGGACTAGCGGGAGTATGTCTAATAGGGAGACCCAGTACTTC. Translating it yields CAISGSGTSGSMSNRETQYF. The gene calls are TRBV10-3 and TRBJ2-5; 14 nucleotides agree with TRBD2. There are 20 residues in the CDR3. The ends lost 4 bases at V and 5 bases at J; junction bases unmatched: 18. Germline V gene data show CDR1 as ENHRY and CDR2 as SYGVKD.